One and the same sample provided the 20 T cell receptor beta chains below, sequenced in a study of breast tumors, draining lymph nodes, adjacent tissues. Samples came from axillary lymph nodes draining the breast cancer. Each CDR3 protein is one row after TCRdb ran MiXCR on the multiplex PCR reads. This sample carries approximately 100,000 distinct CDR3 sequences, 21% of them seen once, and the ten largest clones take more than 0.9%. The sequencing input was axillary lymph node tissue. The receptors stem from a female donor with breast cancer. Some clones in this sample may be carry-over from other donors' samples.

At least ten counts were recorded for this clonotype. Because it lacks the conserved phenylalanine or tryptophan at the end, this CDR3 is likely a read error. Because the CDR3's place on the DNA is in doubt, the DNA is left out and the CDR3 is given as listed by TCRdb. The genes are TRBV5-1 and TRBJ2-7; the table assigns TRBD1, which was not confirmed against the DNA. Per germline, CDR1 SGHRS and CDR2 YFSETQ. The CDR3 numbers 11 amino acids, ends counted. CDR3 loop: CASSLVGQGMC.

This clonotype was seen at least ten times. The chain employs TRBV13 and TRBJ2-7; D remains unclear. V lost 5 bases to trimming and J lost 0 bases, with 8 bases between them. The CDR3 is 13 amino acids. Germline loops: CDR1 PRHDT, CDR2 FYEKMQ (reference sequence). The CDR3 spells CASSGPASYEQYF. CDR3 in DNA: TGTGCCAGCAGCGGGCCGGCCTCCTACGAGCAGTACTTC.

This clonotype was detected ten times or more. The rearrangement joins TRBV4-1 to TRBJ1-2, with 11 bases identical to TRBD1. This CDR3 is 15 amino acids long. J lost 3 bases, V lost 4 bases, and 4 bases had no gene match. Germline V gives CDR1 MGHRA, CDR2 YSYEKL. CDR3 region: CASSRGQGADYGYTF. CDR3 sequence (DNA): TGCGCCAGCAGCCGAGGACAGGGGGCCGACTATGGCTACACCTTC.

The chain uses TRBV2 and TRBJ2-2; 11 bases are a match to TRBD1. Germline V gene sequence: CDR1 SNHLY, CDR2 FYNNEI. J lost 4 bases, V lost 6 bases, and 7 bases had no gene match. This CDR3 region has 16 residues. CDR3 bases: TGTGCCAGCAGATCACCGGGACAGGGGGGCACCGGGGAGCTGTTTTTT. As protein: CASRSPGQGGTGELFF.

This sequence joins TRBV4-2 and TRBJ2-4; perhaps D is TRBD1 or TRBD2 (7 bases each). V was clipped by 0 bases and J by 9 bases, with 18 bases between them. This CDR3 comprises 16 residues. Germline CDR1 is LGHNA and CDR2 is YNFKEQ. CDR3 loop: CASSQESRGRGSIQYF. DNA for the CDR3: TGTGCCAGCAGCCAAGAAAGTAGGGGGCGGGGGAGCATTCAGTACTTC.

This clonotype was counted at least ten times. The rearrangement links TRBV6-6 to TRBJ2-1; 8 nucleotides agree with TRBD1. The germline gives CDR1 MNHNY, CDR2 SVGAGI (reference sequence). The ends lost 8 bases at V and 0 bases at J; junction bases unmatched: 6. This CDR3 spans 15 amino acids. The CDR3 here is CASQKQGDSYNEQFF. The DNA for the CDR3 is TGTGCCAGCCAAAAACAGGGGGACTCCTACAATGAGCAGTTCTTC.

The sample holds many counts of this clonotype. This sequence joins TRBV9 and TRBJ2-7; tentative D call: TRBD2 (5 bases). CDR1 and CDR2 (germline): SGDLS, YYNGEE. The CDR3 contains 13 residues. V was shortened by 3 bases and J by 6 bases, with 13 bases between the two germline ends. The CDR3 reads CASSAQSAGEQYF. CDR3 nucleotide sequence: TGTGCCAGCAGCGCCCAATCGGCGGGCGAGCAGTACTTC.

This clonotype showed up many times. This chain joins TRBV9 and TRBJ2-3; no firm D call. Germline CDR1 and CDR2: SGDLS and YYNGEE. Between the trimmed V and J ends, which lost 4 bases and 14 bases, there was a span of 17 bases. The length of the CDR3 is 12 residues. CDR3 sequence (DNA): TGTGCCAGCAGCTTCCCCGGTGGCGCGCGGTATTTT. Translating it yields CASSFPGGARYF.

Of note for this clonotype: Possible read error: a much larger clone is one base away. This chain joins TRBV9 and TRBJ2-5, with 7 bases matching TRBD1. V trimming: 3 bases; J trimming: 5 bases; junction bases outside the gene matches: 10. Germline-derived CDR1 and CDR2 are SGDLS and YYNGEE. This CDR3 contains 15 residues. The CDR3, as DNA: TGTGCCAGCAGCGCAAGCGCGACAGGGACGGAGACCCAGTACTTC. It codes for CASSASATGTETQYF.

The V call is TRBV4-1, the J call TRBJ1-3; D call uncertain. V was clipped by 4 bases and J by 1 base, with 14 bases between them. Germline V lookup: CDR1 MGHRA, CDR2 YSYEKL. This CDR3 has 16 residues. The CDR3 sequence is CASSRLVGLSGNTIYF. DNA for the CDR3: TGCGCCAGCAGCCGCCTAGTGGGTCTTTCTGGAAACACCATATATTTT.

Many counts were recorded for this clonotype. This chain uses TRBV19 with TRBJ2-1; 7 nucleotides align to TRBD2. The CDR3 is made up of 15 amino acids. CDR1 and CDR2 from the germline V gene are LNHDA and SQIVND (reference sequence). V trimming: 3 bases; J trimming: 6 bases; junction bases outside the gene matches: 8. CDR3 nucleotide sequence: TGTGCCAGTAGTATCGGGACGGGGGGAGTCAATGAGCAGTTCTTC. Translating gives CASSIGTGGVNEQFF.

This clonotype was seen at least ten times. The V and J genes are TRBV11-2 and TRBJ1-4, with D possibly being TRBD1 (5 bases). This CDR3 comprises 13 residues. V was trimmed by 4 bases and J by 4 bases, leaving 7 bases between them. Germline CDR1 SGHAT, CDR2 FQNNGV. The CDR3 loop reads CASSSTDNEKLFF. CDR3 nucleotide sequence: TGTGCCAGCAGCTCGACAGATAATGAAAAACTGTTTTTT.

This clonotype was picked up many times. J is TRBJ1-5 and V is TRBV19; 10 bases agree with TRBD1. The J segment lost 7 bases and the V segment lost 6 bases, leaving 6 bases of the junction unmatched. There are 14 residues in the CDR3. The germline V gene encodes CDR1 LNHDA and CDR2 SQIVND (reference sequence). CDR3 residues: CASSGTGVGQPQHF. DNA of the CDR3: TGTGCCAGTAGCGGGACAGGGGTGGGACAGCCCCAGCATTTT.

The V gene is TRBV7-6, the J gene TRBJ2-7; D may correspond to TRBD1 or TRBD2 (6 bases each). Germline values: CDR1 SGHVS, CDR2 FNYEAQ. This CDR3 is built from 18 residues. With 3 bases removed from V and 3 bases from J, the gap between germline ends came to 24 bases. The CDR3 region has the DNA TGTGCCAGCAGCTTGGGGTCGGGGACGGGGGCCCACCTCTACGAGCAGTACTTC. This encodes CASSLGSGTGAHLYEQYF.

This clonotype was counted ten times or more. The chain has TRBV10-3 and TRBJ1-4; no clear D. Trimming took off 11 bases at V and 3 bases at J, with 13 bases between the two ends. The V gene's germline CDR1 is ENHRY and CDR2 SYGVKD. This CDR3 comprises 13 residues. DNA of the CDR3: TGTGCCGCTAGGCACCACCCTAATGAAAAACTGTTTTTT. It yields the protein CAARHHPNEKLFF.

This clonotype was detected many times. The chain is built from TRBV7-7 and TRBJ2-7, with D maybe TRBD1 (6 bases). Germline V gives CDR1 SSHAT, CDR2 FNYEAQ (reference sequence). Trimming took off 5 bases at V and 1 base at J, with 12 bases between the two ends. This CDR3 comprises 14 residues. The CDR3 DNA reads TGTGCCAGCAGCCCAACGACAGGATCCTACGAGCAGTACTTC. As protein: CASSPTTGSYEQYF.

In this sample, this clonotype turned up a few times. The chain carries TRBV6-1 and TRBJ2-6, with TRBD1 matching over 10 bases. After removal of 6 bases from V and 2 bases from J, the junction contained 16 bases not matched to a gene. In germline, CDR1 is MNHNS, CDR2 SASEGT. The CDR3 is 20 residues long. The CDR3 DNA reads TGTGCCAGCAGAAGTGAATTCTACGGACAGGGGGTGACTGGGGCCAACGTCCTGACTTTC. It encodes CASRSEFYGQGVTGANVLTF.

The CDR3 nucleotides read TGTGCCAGCCGGAGTCAGGGGGTGAACACTGAAGCTTTCTTT. It specifies CASRSQGVNTEAFF. The V and J genes are TRBV7-9 and TRBJ1-1; 7 nucleotides align to TRBD1. Germline assignment: CDR1 SEHNR and CDR2 FQNEAQ (reference sequence). The CDR3 length is 14 residues. The J segment lost 0 bases and the V segment lost 8 bases, leaving 6 bases of the junction unmatched.

A remark on this clonotype: It may be a read error: a sequence one base away is much more abundant. CDR3 in amino acids: CASSLDGNYGYAF. As DNA, the CDR3 is TGTGCCAGCAGCCTCGACGGGAACTATGGCTACGCCTTC. The chain joins TRBV11-2 to TRBJ1-2; no clear D gene. Per the germline V gene, CDR1 is SGHAT and CDR2 is FQNNGV. The CDR3 consists of 13 residues.

Remarks on this clonotype: It may be a read error: a sequence one base away is much more abundant. The chain carries TRBV27 and TRBJ2-7; TRBD1 aligns across 10 bases. Trimming took 8 bases from V and 4 from J; bases not matched to a gene: 8. The CDR3 is 14 residues long. CDR1 MNHEY and CDR2 SMNVEV come from the germline V gene (reference sequence). CDR3 region: CASGSWTGGYEQYF. The CDR3, as DNA: TGTGCCAGCGGTTCCTGGACAGGGGGTTACGAGCAGTACTTC.